Listed here is a single TCR beta chain. RNA transcripts were the source from which TCR beta CDR3 regions were amplified. A first-round RT-PCR used HTBI primers, followed by a second-round multiplex PCR. MiXCR, run by TCRdb on the multiplex PCR reads, gives a single entry per CDR3 protein. The sample consists of 1 million to 1.3 million distinct CDR3 sequences, 35% to 40% of them appearing once. The sample comes from a study of Graves' ophthalmopathy and Graves' hyperthyroidism. V was cut by 4 bases and J by 6 bases, with 19 bases left in between. The germline V gene encodes CDR1 SGHTA and CDR2 FQGTGA. The CDR3 length is 15 residues.

The origin of this receptor is an adult man with Graves' hyperthyroidism. The rearrangement uses TRBV7-3 and TRBJ2-7; D is ambiguous. Sequencing input: peripheral blood or thyroid tissue (not recorded which). Here the CDR3 reads CASSSEWVIYCEQYF. CDR3 nucleotides: TGTGCCAGCAGCTCCGAGTGGGTGATCTATTGCGAGCAGTACTTC.